These T cell receptor beta chains were read from a single sample in a study of Ad26.COV2.S vaccination and SARS-CoV-2 variants. Method: immunoSEQ multiplex PCR; TCRdb's copy keeps in-frame clones and lacks some. The table has 400,000 to 450,000 clones, around nine tenths seen once; the top ten hold 9% to 15%. Material: peripheral blood, obtained in a trial of Ad26.COV2.S vaccine versus placebo. Every receptor here comes from a person aged 18-60 years who received the Ad26.COV2.S COVID-19 vaccine or a placebo. CDR3s include the opening cysteine and the closing phenylalanine or tryptophan. The D gene is left open where the match is weak. Size is stated for part of the rows, as once, few or many counts, or as a class when the clone is expanded.

J gene,D gene,V gene,clone size,CDR3 length,CDR3 protein,CDR3 DNA
TRBJ2-3,NA,TRBV6-2/TRBV6-3,NA,11,CASSNTDTQYF,TGTGCCAGCAGCAACACAGATACGCAGTATTTT
TRBJ2-7,NA,TRBV21-1,NA,15,CASSKGCGNLYEQYF,TGTGCCAGCAGCAAAGGATGCGGAAATCTGTACGAGCAGTACTTC
TRBJ1-1,TRBD1,TRBV7-9,NA,12,CASSSGQDEAFF,TGTGCCAGCAGCAGCGGACAGGATGAAGCTTTCTTT
TRBJ1-1,TRBD1,TRBV7-9,many,14,CASSNRGREAEAFF,TGTGCCAGCAGCAACAGGGGGAGGGAGGCTGAAGCTTTCTTT
TRBJ2-7,NA,TRBV19,NA,19,CASSVQGGLAEAPSYEQYF,TGTGCCAGTAGTGTACAGGGGGGGTTAGCGGAGGCACCCTCCTACGAGCAGTACTTC
TRBJ2-2,TRBD2,TRBV28,NA,16,CASSSHAGANTGELFF,TGTGCCAGCAGTTCCCATGCGGGAGCGAACACCGGGGAGCTGTTTTTT
TRBJ2-1,NA,TRBV6-6,NA,20,CASSFTAGGASGSPFNEQFF,TGTGCCAGCAGCTTTACCGCAGGGGGGGCTAGCGGTAGCCCTTTTAATGAGCAGTTCTTC
TRBJ1-2,TRBD1,TRBV5-1,NA,15,CASSLAGDRGGGYTF,TGCGCCAGCAGCTTGGCGGGCGACAGGGGAGGAGGCTACACCTTC
TRBJ1-5,NA,TRBV10-3,NA,15,CAISEYSDKLQPQHF,TGTGCCATCAGTGAGTACAGCGATAAGTTACAGCCCCAGCATTTT
TRBJ1-1,NA,TRBV5-4,NA,14,CASSLGLLNTEAFF,TGTGCCAGCAGCTTGGGACTTCTGAACACTGAAGCTTTCTTT
TRBJ2-1,NA,TRBV10-3,NA,15,CAISESEGVEDEQFF,TGTGCCATCAGTGAGTCTGAGGGAGTAGAGGATGAGCAGTTCTTC
TRBJ1-1,NA,TRBV13,NA,14,CASSLVGPNTEAFF,TGTGCCAGCAGCTTAGTCGGACCGAACACTGAAGCTTTCTTT
TRBJ2-7,NA,TRBV7-2,once,11,CASSLLSEQYF,TGTGCCAGCAGCTTATTATCCGAGCAGTACTTC
TRBJ1-5,NA,TRBV5-1,NA,15,CASSLGAGGNQPQHF,TGCGCCAGCAGCTTGGGGGCAGGGGGCAATCAGCCCCAGCATTTT
TRBJ2-5,TRBD2,TRBV7-9,NA,18,CASSSLLLTSGSQETQYF,TGTGCCAGCAGCTCATTACTATTGACTAGCGGGAGCCAAGAGACCCAGTACTTC
TRBJ1-5,NA,TRBV23-1,NA,17,CASSPSFRRSGNQPQHF,TGCGCCAGCAGTCCGAGCTTCCGTCGTAGCGGCAATCAGCCCCAGCATTTT
TRBJ2-7,TRBD2,TRBV6-1,NA,15,CASSDVAGGTDEQYF,TGTGCCAGCAGTGATGTGGCGGGAGGGACCGACGAGCAGTACTTC
TRBJ1-6,TRBD1,TRBV9,NA,16,CASSPRQGRQNSPLHF,TGTGCCAGCAGCCCTAGACAGGGTAGACAGAACTCACCCCTCCACTTT
TRBJ2-3,TRBD2,TRBV19,NA,15,CASSITRTRADTQYF,TGTGCCAGTAGTATCACCAGGACTAGAGCAGATACGCAGTATTTT
TRBJ1-2,TRBD1,TRBV27,NA,16,CASRRISGGEGYGYTF,TGTGCCAGCAGACGAATTTCAGGGGGGGAAGGCTATGGCTACACCTTC
TRBJ1-2,NA,TRBV29-1,NA,11,CSALSSGEYTF,TGCAGCGCCCTGAGCTCTGGAGAGTACACCTTC
TRBJ1-2,NA,TRBV2,once,14,CASSLRRGGYGYTF,TGTGCCAGCAGTTTACGACGTGGAGGCTATGGCTACACCTTC
TRBJ2-7,NA,TRBV2,NA,15,CASSKNLGQSYEQYF,TGTGCCAGCAGCAAGAACCTGGGACAATCCTACGAGCAGTACTTC
TRBJ2-7,TRBD2,TRBV6-1,NA,15,CASSEGRGSSYEQYF,TGTGCCAGCAGTGAAGGGCGGGGGAGCTCCTACGAGCAGTACTTC
TRBJ2-7,TRBD2,TRBV20-1,few,16,CSASSLAGGILREQYF,TGCAGTGCTAGTAGCCTAGCGGGAGGCATCCTACGGGAGCAGTACTTC
TRBJ2-1,TRBD1,TRBV7-2,NA,15,CASSSRGRSIWRQFF,TGTGCCAGCAGCTCCAGGGGGCGATCGATTTGGAGGCAGTTCTTC
TRBJ1-4,TRBD1,TRBV27,NA,17,CASSPSHAGTGLGKLFF,TGTGCCAGCAGTCCATCCCACGCCGGGACAGGGCTTGGAAAACTGTTTTTT
TRBJ2-7,NA,TRBV11-3,NA,15,CASSEWVWVSYEQYF,TGTGCCAGCAGCGAATGGGTGTGGGTATCCTACGAGCAGTACTTC
TRBJ2-3,TRBD2,TRBV28,NA,17,CASSLGTSGASTDTQYF,TGTGCCAGCAGTCTCGGGACTAGCGGGGCTAGCACAGATACGCAGTATTTT
TRBJ2-5,TRBD2,TRBV6-2/TRBV6-3,NA,14,CASSSSGSSQTQYF,TGTGCCAGCAGTTCTAGCGGGAGTTCTCAGACCCAGTACTTC
TRBJ2-2,NA,TRBV12-3/TRBV12-4,few,11,CASSNTGELFF,TGTGCCAGCAGTAACACCGGGGAGCTGTTTTTT
TRBJ1-6,TRBD1,TRBV5-4,once,17,CASSLTGASSYNSPLHF,TGTGCCAGCAGCTTGACAGGGGCTAGCTCCTATAATTCACCCCTCCACTTT
TRBJ2-2,TRBD1,TRBV7-9,NA,14,CASSLGQGNGELFF,TGTGCCAGCAGCTTGGGACAGGGAAACGGGGAGCTGTTTTTT
TRBJ2-5,NA,TRBV5-1,NA,15,CASSSQGGSQETQYF,TGCGCCAGCAGCTCACAGGGTGGGAGCCAAGAGACCCAGTACTTC
TRBJ2-5,TRBD2,TRBV9,NA,17,CASSARTSGGLQETQYF,TGTGCCAGCAGCGCCCGGACTAGCGGGGGGCTCCAAGAGACCCAGTACTTC
TRBJ1-2,NA,TRBV29-1,NA,12,CSVLVSSYGYTF,TGCAGCGTTTTGGTCAGCTCCTATGGCTACACCTTC
TRBJ2-6,TRBD1,TRBV5-6,NA,17,CASSPRTGISGANVLTF,TGTGCCAGCAGCCCTAGGACAGGGATCTCTGGGGCCAACGTCCTGACTTTC
TRBJ2-3,TRBD2,TRBV7-3,NA,15,CASSLAGGPSDTQYF,TGTGCCAGCAGCCTAGCGGGAGGGCCTTCAGATACGCAGTATTTT
TRBJ1-5,NA,TRBV6-6,NA,15,CASSHGQGGNQPQHF,TGTGCCAGCAGTCACGGGCAGGGTGGTAATCAGCCCCAGCATTTT
TRBJ2-7,TRBD2,TRBV9,NA,15,CASSVGGTSGYEQYF,TGTGCCAGCAGCGTAGGGGGGACTAGCGGGTACGAGCAGTACTTC